This T cell receptor (beta chain) was recovered during a study of a mutant IDH1 vaccine in newly diagnosed glioma. Study-level information: Vaccines were first given 4-6 weeks after radiotherapy alone, or with temozolomide cycles. Patients had received radiotherapy, temozolomide, or both previously, most receiving both.

Clones were read by immunoSEQ multiplex PCR, and TCRdb kept only the in-frame ones, dropping some. The table records 30,000 to 35,000 clones, about 79% of them present only once. Documented time point: week 5, during vaccination. Topical imiquimod accompanied each vaccine dose, which consisted of 300 ug of mutant IDH1 20-mer peptide. Astrocytomas found in donors were new, WHO grade 3 or 4, IDH1-mutant and ATRX-lost. V shed 4 bases and J shed 4 bases, with 14 bases lying between them. CDR1 is GTSNPN, CDR2 SVGIG, per germline (reference sequence). The CDR3 length is 13 residues. Comment on this clone: The antigen remains undetermined.

The clonotype originates from a man younger than 45 with glioma. The chain employs TRBV30 and TRBJ2-7, with D possibly matching TRBD2 (5 bases). The sample in question was PBMCs, obtained from a glioma patient whose treatment included an IDH1 peptide vaccine. CDR3 sequence (DNA): TGTGCCTGGATGGGTAAGGGCGGGTACGAGCAGTACTTC. It codes for CAWMGKGGYEQYF.